The clone carrying this T cell receptor (beta chain) was found a few times. Antigen unknown. Treatment in this sample: approximately nine-day PBMC culture with coronavirus spike peptide pools or control peptides (ViraFEST assay). CD4+ T lymphocytes from the unexposed donor were collected before the COVID-19 pandemic (2011-2018). Testing used SARS-CoV-2 S/N and four cold-coronavirus spikes on unexposed-donor CD4+ T cells, cells permitting. This specimen belongs to a study of vaccination and CD4 T cells after COVID-19. Study-level results: Spike mono-reactive clones accounted for 304 of the 307 vaccine-specific clones found in convalescent patients.

CDR3 length: 13 amino acids. Germline-derived CDR1 and CDR2 are DFQATT and SNEGSKA (reference sequence). With 5 bases removed from V and 0 bases from J, the gap between germline ends came to 11 bases. Sequencing of cultured CD4+ T cell DNA used the Oncomine TCR Beta short-read assay. Each CDR3 protein gets one entry after TCRdb re-called the PCR reads with MiXCR. This sample has 6,000 to 7,000 distinct CDR3 sequences, with over 70% found just once. Sequencing was done on a sample of CD4+ T cells from blood, cultured in vitro. The TCR comes from a human donor in good health. The chain has TRBV20-1 and TRBJ2-7; D unclear. DNA of the CDR3: TGCAGTGCTGCTTCCACCTACTCCTACGAGCAGTACTTC. Its translation is CSAASTYSYEQYF.